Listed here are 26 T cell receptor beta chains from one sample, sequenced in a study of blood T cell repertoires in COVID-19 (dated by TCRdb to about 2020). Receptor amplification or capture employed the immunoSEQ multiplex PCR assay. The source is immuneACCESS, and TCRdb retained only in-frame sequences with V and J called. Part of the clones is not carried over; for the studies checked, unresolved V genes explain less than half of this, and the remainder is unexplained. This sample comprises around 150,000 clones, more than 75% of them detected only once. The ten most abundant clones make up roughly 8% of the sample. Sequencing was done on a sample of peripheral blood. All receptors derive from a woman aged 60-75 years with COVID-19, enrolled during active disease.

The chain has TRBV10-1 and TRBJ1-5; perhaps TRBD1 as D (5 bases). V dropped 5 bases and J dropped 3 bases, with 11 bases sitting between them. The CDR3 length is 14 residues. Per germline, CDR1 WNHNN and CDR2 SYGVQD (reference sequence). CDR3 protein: CASSPGGVNQPQHF. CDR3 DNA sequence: TGCGCCAGCAGTCCGGGGGGGGTCAATCAGCCCCAGCATTTT.

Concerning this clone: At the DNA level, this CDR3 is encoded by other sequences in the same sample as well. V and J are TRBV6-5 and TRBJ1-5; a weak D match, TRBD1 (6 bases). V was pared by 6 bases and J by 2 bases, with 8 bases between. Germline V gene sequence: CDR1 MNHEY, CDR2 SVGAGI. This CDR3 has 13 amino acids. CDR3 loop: CASRQGGNQPQHF. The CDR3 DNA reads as TGTGCCAGCAGACAGGGTGGCAATCAGCCCCAGCATTTT.

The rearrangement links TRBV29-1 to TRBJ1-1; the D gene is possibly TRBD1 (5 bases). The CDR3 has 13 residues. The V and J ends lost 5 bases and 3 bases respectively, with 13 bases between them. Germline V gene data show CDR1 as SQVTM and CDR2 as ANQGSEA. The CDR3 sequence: CSVQGESDTEAFF. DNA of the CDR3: TGCAGCGTTCAGGGCGAGTCGGACACTGAAGCTTTCTTT.

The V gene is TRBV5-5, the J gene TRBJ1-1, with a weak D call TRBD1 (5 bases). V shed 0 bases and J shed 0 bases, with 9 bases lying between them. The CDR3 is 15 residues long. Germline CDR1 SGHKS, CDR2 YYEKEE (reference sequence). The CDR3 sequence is CASSLVDTLNTEAFF. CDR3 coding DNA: TGTGCCAGCAGCTTGGTGGACACACTGAACACTGAAGCTTTCTTT.

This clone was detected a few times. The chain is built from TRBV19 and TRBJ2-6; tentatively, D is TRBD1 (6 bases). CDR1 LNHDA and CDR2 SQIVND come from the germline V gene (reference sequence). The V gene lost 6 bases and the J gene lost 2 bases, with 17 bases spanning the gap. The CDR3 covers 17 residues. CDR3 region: CASSRQAMGPGANVLTF. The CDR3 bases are TGTGCCAGTAGCAGACAGGCGATGGGGCCTGGGGCCAACGTCCTGACTTTC.

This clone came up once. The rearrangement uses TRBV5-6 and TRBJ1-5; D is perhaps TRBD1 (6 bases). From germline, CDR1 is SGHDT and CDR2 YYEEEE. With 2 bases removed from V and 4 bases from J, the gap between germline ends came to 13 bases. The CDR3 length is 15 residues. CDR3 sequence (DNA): TGTGCCAGCAGCTTCCAGACAGGAGCAAATCAGCCCCAGCATTTT. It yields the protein CASSFQTGANQPQHF. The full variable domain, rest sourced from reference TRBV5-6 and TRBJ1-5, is DAGVTQSPTHLIKTRGQQVTLRCSPKSGHDTVSWYQQALGQGPQFIFQYYEEEERQRGNFPDRFSGHQFPNYSSELNVNALLLGDSALYLCASSFQTGANQPQHFGDGTRLSIL.

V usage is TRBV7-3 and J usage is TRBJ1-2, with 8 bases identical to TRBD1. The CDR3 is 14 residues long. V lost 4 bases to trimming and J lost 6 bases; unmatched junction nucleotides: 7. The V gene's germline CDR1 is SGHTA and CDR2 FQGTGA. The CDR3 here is CASSSGQGLDGYTF. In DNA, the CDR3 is TGTGCCAGCAGCTCCGGACAGGGTCTAGATGGCTACACCTTC. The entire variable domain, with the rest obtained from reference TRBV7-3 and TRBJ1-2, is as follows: GAGVSQTPSNKVTEKGKYVELRCDPISGHTALYWYRQSLGQGPEFLIYFQGTGAADDSGLPNDRFFAVRPEGSVSTLKIQRTERGDSAVYLCASSSGQGLDGYTFGSGTRLTVV.

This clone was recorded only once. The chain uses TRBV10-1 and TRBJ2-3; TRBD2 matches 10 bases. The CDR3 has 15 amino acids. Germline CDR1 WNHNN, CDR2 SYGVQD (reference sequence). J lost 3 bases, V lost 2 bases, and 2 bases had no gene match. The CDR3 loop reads CASSEKRGGTDTQYF. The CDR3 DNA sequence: TGCGCCAGCAGTGAGAAGCGGGGGGGTACAGATACGCAGTATTTT.

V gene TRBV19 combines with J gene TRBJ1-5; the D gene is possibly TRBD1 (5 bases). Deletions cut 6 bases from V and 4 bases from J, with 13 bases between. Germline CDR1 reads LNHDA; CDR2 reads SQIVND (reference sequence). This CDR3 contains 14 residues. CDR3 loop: CASRVGVRNQPQHF. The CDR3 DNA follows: TGTGCCAGTAGGGTAGGGGTCCGGAATCAGCCCCAGCATTTT.

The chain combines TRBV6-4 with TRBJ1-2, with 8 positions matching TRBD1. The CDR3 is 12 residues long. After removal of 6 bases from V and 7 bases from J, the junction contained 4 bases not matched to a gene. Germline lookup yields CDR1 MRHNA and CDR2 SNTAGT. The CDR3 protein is CASRTGGGGYTF. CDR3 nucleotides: TGTGCCAGCAGAACAGGGGGAGGTGGCTACACCTTC.

For the CDR3, the DNA is TGTGCCAGTAGTCCCGCCCGACTAGCGGGAGGGACAGAGACCCAGTACTTC. Its translation: CASSPARLAGGTETQYF. The chain couples TRBV19 to TRBJ2-5, with 14 positions matching TRBD2. CDR3 length: 17 amino acids. Germline V lookup: CDR1 LNHDA, CDR2 SQIVND (reference sequence). The trim removed 5 bases at V and 4 bases at J, leaving 9 bases unmatched.

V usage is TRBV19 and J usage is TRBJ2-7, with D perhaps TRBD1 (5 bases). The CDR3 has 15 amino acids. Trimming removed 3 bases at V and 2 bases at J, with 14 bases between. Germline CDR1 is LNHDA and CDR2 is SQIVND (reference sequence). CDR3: CASSIETARTYEQYF. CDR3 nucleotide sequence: TGTGCCAGTAGTATTGAGACAGCGCGGACCTACGAGCAGTACTTC.

The DNA for the CDR3 is TGTGCCAGCATGAGAGCGCATCCGTCCTACAATGAGCAGTTCTTC. The encoded protein is CASMRAHPSYNEQFF. This sequence joins TRBV21-1 and TRBJ2-1; the listed D gene, TRBD2, was not tested against the DNA. TRBV21-1 is termed a pseudogene. The CDR3 is made up of 15 amino acids.

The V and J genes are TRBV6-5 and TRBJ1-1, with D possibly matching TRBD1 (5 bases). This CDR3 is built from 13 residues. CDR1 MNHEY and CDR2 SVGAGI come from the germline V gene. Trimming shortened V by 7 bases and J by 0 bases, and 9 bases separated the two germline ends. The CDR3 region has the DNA TGTGCCAGCAAGAGACAGCTGAACACTGAAGCTTTCTTT. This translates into CASKRQLNTEAFF.

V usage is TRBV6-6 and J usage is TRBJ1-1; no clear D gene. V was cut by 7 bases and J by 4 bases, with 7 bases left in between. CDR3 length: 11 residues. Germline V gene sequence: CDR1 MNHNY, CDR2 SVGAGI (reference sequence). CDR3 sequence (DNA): TGTGCCAGCACGGGGAGCACTGAAGCTTTCTTT. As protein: CASTGSTEAFF.

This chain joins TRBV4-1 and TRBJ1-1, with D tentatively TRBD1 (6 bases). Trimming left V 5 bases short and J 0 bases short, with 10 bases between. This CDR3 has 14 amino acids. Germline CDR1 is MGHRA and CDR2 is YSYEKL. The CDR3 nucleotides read TGCGCCAGCAGCTCCGGACAGTTGAACACTGAAGCTTTCTTT. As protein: CASSSGQLNTEAFF.

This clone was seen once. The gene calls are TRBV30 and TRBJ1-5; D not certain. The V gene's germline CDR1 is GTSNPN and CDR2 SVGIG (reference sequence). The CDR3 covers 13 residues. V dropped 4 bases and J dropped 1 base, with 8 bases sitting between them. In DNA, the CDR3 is TGTGCCTGGACCGGGAACAGCAATCAGCCCCAGCATTTT. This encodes CAWTGNSNQPQHF.

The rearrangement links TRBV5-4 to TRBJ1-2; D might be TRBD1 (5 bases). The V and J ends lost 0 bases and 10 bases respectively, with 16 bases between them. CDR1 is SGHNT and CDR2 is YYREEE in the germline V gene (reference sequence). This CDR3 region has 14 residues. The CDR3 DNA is TGTGCCAGCAGCTTGGGGGGGGTCGCTTCTGACTACACCTTC. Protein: CASSLGGVASDYTF.

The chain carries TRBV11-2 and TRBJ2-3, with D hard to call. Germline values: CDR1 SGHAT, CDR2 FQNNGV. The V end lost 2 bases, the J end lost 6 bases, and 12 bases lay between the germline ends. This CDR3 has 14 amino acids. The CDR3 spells CASSLSTGADTQYF. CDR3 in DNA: TGTGCCAGCAGCTTATCGACTGGAGCGGATACGCAGTATTTT.

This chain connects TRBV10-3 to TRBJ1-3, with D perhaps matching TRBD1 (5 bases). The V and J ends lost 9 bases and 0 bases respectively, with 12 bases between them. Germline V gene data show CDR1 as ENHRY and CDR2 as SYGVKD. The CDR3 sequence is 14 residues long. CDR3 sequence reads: CAIGTPRSGNTIYF. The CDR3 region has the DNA TGTGCCATTGGGACTCCCCGCTCTGGAAACACCATATATTTT.

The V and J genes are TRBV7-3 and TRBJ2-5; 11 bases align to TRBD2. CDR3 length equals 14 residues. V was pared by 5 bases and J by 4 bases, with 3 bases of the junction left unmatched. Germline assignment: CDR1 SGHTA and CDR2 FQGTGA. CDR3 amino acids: CASSIAGGRETQYF. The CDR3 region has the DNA TGTGCCAGCAGCATAGCGGGGGGGCGAGAGACCCAGTACTTC.

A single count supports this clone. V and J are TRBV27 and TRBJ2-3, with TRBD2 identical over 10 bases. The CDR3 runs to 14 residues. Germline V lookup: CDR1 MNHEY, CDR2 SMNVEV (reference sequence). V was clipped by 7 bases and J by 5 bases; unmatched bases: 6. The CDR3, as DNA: TGTGCCAGCATCCCTAGCGGGAGTGGAGATACGCAGTATTTT. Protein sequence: CASIPSGSGDTQYF.

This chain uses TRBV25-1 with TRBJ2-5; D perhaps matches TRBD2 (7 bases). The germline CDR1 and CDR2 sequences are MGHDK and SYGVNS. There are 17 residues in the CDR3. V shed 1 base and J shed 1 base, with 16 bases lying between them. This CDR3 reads CASSELRGLEPQETQYF. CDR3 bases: TGTGCCAGCAGTGAATTGCGGGGGCTGGAGCCCCAAGAGACCCAGTACTTC.

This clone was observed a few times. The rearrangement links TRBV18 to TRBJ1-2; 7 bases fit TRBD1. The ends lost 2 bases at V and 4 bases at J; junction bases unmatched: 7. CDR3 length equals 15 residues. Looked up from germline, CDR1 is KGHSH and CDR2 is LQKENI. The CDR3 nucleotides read TGTGCCAGCTCACCAGAAGTAACAGGGGCCTATGGCTACACCTTC. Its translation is CASSPEVTGAYGYTF. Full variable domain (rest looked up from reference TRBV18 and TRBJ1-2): NAGVMQNPRHLVRRRGQEARLRCSPMKGHSHVYWYRQLPEEGLKFMVYLQKENIIDESGMPKERFSAEFPKEGPSILRIQQVVRGDSAAYFCASSPEVTGAYGYTFGSGTRLTVV.

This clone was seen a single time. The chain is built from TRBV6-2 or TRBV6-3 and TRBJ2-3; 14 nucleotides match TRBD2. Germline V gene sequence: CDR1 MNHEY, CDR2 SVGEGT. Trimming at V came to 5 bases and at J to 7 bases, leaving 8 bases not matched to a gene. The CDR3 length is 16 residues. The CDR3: CASSARLAGGPYTQYF. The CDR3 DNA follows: TGTGCCAGCAGTGCCCGACTAGCGGGGGGGCCCTATACGCAGTATTTT.

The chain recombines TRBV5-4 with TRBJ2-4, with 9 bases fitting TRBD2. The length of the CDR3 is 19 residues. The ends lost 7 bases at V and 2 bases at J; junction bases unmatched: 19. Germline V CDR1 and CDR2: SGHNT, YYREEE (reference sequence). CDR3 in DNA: TGTGCCAGCCACCTCCAGGGAGGATCAGCGGGGGGAACCAAAAACATTCAGTACTTC. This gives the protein CASHLQGGSAGGTKNIQYF. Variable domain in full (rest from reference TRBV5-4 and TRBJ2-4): ETGVTQSPTHLIKTRGQQVTLRCSSQSGHNTVSWYQQALGQGPQFIFQYYREEENGRGNFPPRFSGLQFPNYSSELNVNALELDDSALYLCASHLQGGSAGGTKNIQYFGAGTRLSVL.